The 30 T cell receptor beta chains below were found in one sample sequenced in a study of beta chain features in type 1 diabetes. The isolated RNA, all of it, was reverse transcribed, so expressed TCRB transcripts were what got sequenced. The method was immunoSEQ multiplex PCR; TCRdb's version includes in-frame clones alone and lacks a portion of them. This table holds about 900,000 clones, around a sixth found once. The sequenced sample consisted of naive CD4+ T cells from blood. These TCRs come from a woman under 30 in good health.

The rearrangement joins TRBV10-3 to TRBJ2-1; no clear D. Germline V gives CDR1 ENHRY, CDR2 SYGVKD. Trimming removed 4 bases at V and 0 bases at J, with 7 bases between. The CDR3 has 14 residues. The DNA of the CDR3 is TGTGCCATCAGTGGTCCTAGCTCCTACAATGAGCAGTTCTTC. Translating gives CAISGPSSYNEQFF.

This clone was seen a handful of times. The chain is built from TRBV9 and TRBJ2-3; the D gene is possibly TRBD2 (5 bases). Trimming cost V 0 bases and J 9 bases, with 20 bases left between them. Germline loops: CDR1 SGDLS, CDR2 YYNGEE. The CDR3 covers 16 residues. The CDR3 DNA sequence: TGTGCCAGCAGCGTAGAACTAACAGTGAGGGTTTCAACGCAGTATTTT. Its protein product is CASSVELTVRVSTQYF.

The J gene is TRBJ2-5, the V gene TRBV7-6; tentative D call: TRBD2 (5 bases). Looked up from germline, CDR1 is SGHVS and CDR2 is FNYEAQ. The V gene lost 3 bases and the J gene lost 2 bases, with 10 bases spanning the gap. The CDR3 is 14 residues long. The CDR3 DNA reads as TGTGCCAGCAGCTTGTTAACTAGTCAAGAGACCCAGTACTTC. Amino acids: CASSLLTSQETQYF.

The J gene is TRBJ1-1, the V gene TRBV4-2, with D maybe TRBD1 (6 bases). CDR3 size: 16 residues. Trimming removed 4 bases from V and 0 bases from J, with 15 bases in between. Germline V gives CDR1 LGHNA, CDR2 YNFKEQ. The CDR3 loop reads CASSLHRDTMNTEAFF. As DNA, the CDR3 is TGTGCCAGCAGCCTTCACCGGGACACAATGAACACTGAAGCTTTCTTT.

The chain is built from TRBV27 and TRBJ1-5; D is ambiguous. This CDR3 spans 15 amino acids. With 5 bases removed from V and 0 bases from J, the gap between germline ends came to 11 bases. CDR1 and CDR2 (germline): MNHEY, SMNVEV (reference sequence). This CDR3 reads CASSRERSSNQPQHF. The CDR3, as DNA: TGTGCCAGCAGTCGCGAAAGATCTAGCAATCAGCCCCAGCATTTT.

The table lists this clone with a few counts. The chain uses TRBV7-2 and TRBJ2-1; 10 bases match TRBD2. Germline V lookup: CDR1 SGHTA, CDR2 FQGNSA. The CDR3 sequence is 15 residues long. J gave up 12 bases and V 5 bases, and 13 bases lay outside the gene matches. In DNA form, the CDR3 reads TGTGCCAGCAGCCTTGGACTAGCGGCCCTCGAACGGCAGTTCTTC. Its translation is CASSLGLAALERQFF.

This clone came up a few times. The rearrangement links TRBV20-1 to TRBJ2-1, with unresolved D. CDR3 length: 11 amino acids. CDR1 is DFQATT and CDR2 is SNEGSKA in the germline V gene (reference sequence). V gave up 7 bases and J gave up 6 bases, with 10 bases separating them. The CDR3 DNA reads as TGCAGTGTTTCGTGGGGCAATGAGCAGTTCTTC. Translated: CSVSWGNEQFF.

This sequence joins TRBV7-3 and TRBJ2-1; 12 bases align to TRBD2. With V trimmed by 4 bases and J by 5 bases, 6 bases remained unmatched. The CDR3 sequence is 16 residues long. The germline CDR1 and CDR2 sequences are SGHTA and FQGTGA. CDR3 loop: CASSSLLAGGHNEQFF. The CDR3 nucleotides are TGTGCCAGCAGCTCTTTACTAGCGGGGGGTCACAATGAGCAGTTCTTC.

This clone was seen more than once but under ten times. The chain employs TRBV7-2 and TRBJ2-1; possible D gene TRBD2, 6 bases. The CDR3 length is 15 residues. CDR1 SGHTA and CDR2 FQGNSA come from the germline V gene. The V gene lost 3 bases and the J gene lost 1 base, with 10 bases spanning the gap. The CDR3 region has the DNA TGTGCCAGCAGCTTCGGGACTGATTCCTACAATGAGCAGTTCTTC. Protein: CASSFGTDSYNEQFF.

Details on this clone: The same CDR3 can be traced to other DNA sequences in this sample. This rearrangement joins TRBV7-9 to TRBJ2-3, with TRBD2 matching 9 bases. After removal of 8 bases from V and 1 base from J, the junction contained 4 bases not matched to a gene. CDR3 length: 14 amino acids. CDR1 is SEHNR and CDR2 is FQNEAQ in the germline V gene (reference sequence). CDR3 DNA sequence: TGTGCCAGCCGAAGGACTAGCGGCACAGATACGCAGTATTTT. This codes for CASRRTSGTDTQYF.

The chain couples TRBV4-3 to TRBJ2-2; 11 bases align to TRBD2. The CDR3 covers 16 residues. V lost 0 bases to trimming and J lost 3 bases; unmatched junction nucleotides: 0. CDR1 and CDR2 (germline): LGHNA, YSLEER. In DNA form, the CDR3 reads TGCGCCAGCAGCCAAGAACTAGCGGGAGACACCGGGGAGCTGTTTTTT. Translation gives CASSQELAGDTGELFF.

CDR3 DNA sequence: TGCGCCAGCAGCCAAGATAAAGGGACCAACAATGAGCAGTTCTTC. This codes for CASSQDKGTNNEQFF. This rearrangement joins TRBV4-3 to TRBJ2-1, with D perhaps given as TRBD1 or TRBD2 (5 bases each). Trimming removed 0 bases at V and 5 bases at J, with 11 bases between. Germline V gene data show CDR1 as LGHNA and CDR2 as YSLEER. This CDR3 comprises 15 residues.

V gene TRBV27 combines with J gene TRBJ2-7; D may match TRBD1 or TRBD2 (5 bases each). Germline assignment: CDR1 MNHEY and CDR2 SMNVEV (reference sequence). The ends were cut back, 6 bases at V and 1 base at J, with 10 bases in the middle. The CDR3 runs to 13 residues. The CDR3 DNA reads as TGTGCCAGCAGCAGGGACGGATCCTACGAGCAGTACTTC. Translating it yields CASSRDGSYEQYF.

This clone was found a few times. Other DNA sequences of this sample code for an identical CDR3. This sequence joins TRBV20-1 and TRBJ2-7; tentatively, D is TRBD2 (6 bases). The germline V gene encodes CDR1 DFQATT and CDR2 SNEGSKA (reference sequence). The CDR3 length is 11 residues. V was shortened by 6 bases and J by 3 bases, with 9 bases between the two germline ends. DNA for the CDR3: TGCAGTGCGACGGACTACTACGAGCAGTACTTC. Residues: CSATDYYEQYF.

V is TRBV7-3 and J is TRBJ2-3, with TRBD2 matching 7 bases. The CDR3 length is 15 residues. CDR1 is SGHTA, CDR2 FQGTGA, per germline. The V gene end was trimmed by 2 bases and the J gene end by 1 base; junction bases not matched to a gene: 3. The CDR3 DNA reads as TGTGCCAGCAGCTTAGGACTAGGGGGCACAGATACGCAGTATTTT. It yields the protein CASSLGLGGTDTQYF.

This clone was seen more than once but under ten times. J is TRBJ1-1 and V is TRBV27, with D hard to call. Per the germline V gene, CDR1 is MNHEY and CDR2 is SMNVEV (reference sequence). This CDR3 has 15 residues. Trimming removed 5 bases from V and 1 base from J, with 14 bases in between. The CDR3 reads CASSTPGKTNTEAFF. The CDR3, as DNA: TGTGCCAGCAGTACCCCGGGGAAGACGAACACTGAAGCTTTCTTT.

The chain links TRBV4-3 to TRBJ2-7, with 7 nucleotides matching TRBD2. This CDR3 has 15 amino acids. V shed 4 bases and J 2 bases; nucleotides not matched to a gene: 8. Germline assignment: CDR1 LGHNA and CDR2 YSLEER. This chain's CDR3 is CASSLGAGIAYEQYF. DNA for the CDR3: TGCGCCAGCAGCCTAGGAGCGGGAATCGCCTACGAGCAGTACTTC.

The chain employs TRBV9 and TRBJ1-2, with D possibly matching TRBD1 (5 bases). This CDR3 region has 14 residues. Trimming removed 0 bases from V and 6 bases from J, with 12 bases in between. Per the germline V gene, CDR1 is SGDLS and CDR2 is YYNGEE. The CDR3 sequence is CASSVGHRLDGYTF. The DNA of the CDR3 is TGTGCCAGCAGCGTAGGTCACAGGCTGGATGGCTACACCTTC.

The V call is TRBV29-1, the J call TRBJ1-2; TRBD1 might be the D (6 bases). There are 17 residues in the CDR3. V was pared by 2 bases and J by 4 bases, with 23 bases between. CDR1 and CDR2 (germline): SQVTM, ANQGSEA. The CDR3 DNA follows: TGCAGCGTTGAAATCCGACACAGGGCCCGCGCATCCTATGGCTACACCTTC. It yields the protein CSVEIRHRARASYGYTF.

V gene TRBV7-9 combines with J gene TRBJ1-3, with D tentatively TRBD1 (5 bases). This CDR3 spans 16 amino acids. Germline V gene lookup returns CDR1 SEHNR and CDR2 FQNEAQ (reference sequence). V lost 4 bases, J lost 3 bases, and 16 bases lay in between. The CDR3: CASSSTIQGLGNTIYF. CDR3 bases: TGTGCCAGCAGCTCGACCATTCAGGGTCTTGGAAACACCATATATTTT.

This chain connects TRBV6-6 to TRBJ1-1; 8 bases align to TRBD1. This CDR3 is 14 amino acids long. The germline V gene encodes CDR1 MNHNY and CDR2 SVGAGI (reference sequence). Trimming cost V 6 bases and J 1 base; bases outside gene matches: 4. The chain's CDR3 is CASRRTGKNTEAFF. The CDR3 DNA follows: TGTGCCAGCAGGAGGACAGGGAAGAACACTGAAGCTTTCTTT.

This chain links TRBV14 with TRBJ2-2; D gene unclear. V was pared by 0 bases and J by 6 bases, with 5 bases between. This CDR3 is 13 amino acids long. Germline CDR1 and CDR2: SGHDN and FVKESK. Here the CDR3 reads CASSQDLAGELFF. CDR3 nucleotide sequence: TGTGCCAGCAGCCAAGATCTTGCCGGGGAGCTGTTTTTT.

This clone was seen a handful of times. The chain recombines TRBV28 with TRBJ2-3; the D is unclear. V was shortened by 2 bases and J by 6 bases, with 12 bases between the two germline ends. The CDR3 is 14 amino acids. Germline CDR1 and CDR2: MDHEN and SYDVKM. The CDR3 coding sequence is TGTGCCAGCAGTTTAGCCGGTACTATCGATACGCAGTATTTT. Encoded protein: CASSLAGTIDTQYF.

This sequence joins TRBV6-4 and TRBJ2-2; TRBD1 is a possible D gene (5 bases). The CDR3 totals 15 residues. V dropped 4 bases and J dropped 4 bases, with 13 bases sitting between them. The germline CDR1 and CDR2 sequences are MRHNA and SNTAGT. The CDR3 region is CASSAGRRGTGELFF. The CDR3 region has the DNA TGTGCCAGCAGTGCCGGGCGTAGGGGCACCGGGGAGCTGTTTTTT.

This clone was recorded a few times. This chain connects TRBV14 to TRBJ1-4; no reliable D call. Germline V gives CDR1 SGHDN, CDR2 FVKESK. The CDR3 totals 13 residues. V was cut by 4 bases and J by 4 bases, with 7 bases left in between. The CDR3: CASSLFNNEKLFF. The CDR3 nucleotides are TGTGCCAGCAGCCTTTTCAATAATGAAAAACTGTTTTTT. Variable domain in full (rest from reference TRBV14 and TRBJ1-4): EAGVTQFPSHSVIEKGQTVTLRCDPISGHDNLYWYRRVMGKEIKFLLHFVKESKQDESGMPNNRFLAERTGGTYSTLKVQPAELEDSGVYFCASSLFNNEKLFFGSGTQLSVL.

This clone was seen a few times. This chain uses TRBV7-8 with TRBJ1-5; weak D call: TRBD1 (5 bases). The CDR3 length is 14 residues. Trimming left V 2 bases short and J 7 bases short, with 12 bases between. CDR1 is SGHVS, CDR2 FQNEAQ, per germline. The CDR3, as DNA: TGTGCCAGCAGCTTAAGAGGGGCAGGGCAGCCCCAGCATTTT. Amino acid sequence: CASSLRGAGQPQHF.

The CDR3, as DNA: TGTGCCAGTGCTCCAGGGGGCCCCTACGAGCAGTACTTC. Its protein product is CASAPGGPYEQYF. This chain links TRBV7-9 with TRBJ2-7, with 8 bases aligning to TRBD1. This CDR3 contains 13 residues. Germline V CDR1 and CDR2: SEHNR, FQNEAQ (reference sequence). V gave up 9 bases and J gave up 2 bases; unmatched junction bases: 6.

The chain uses TRBV6-5 and TRBJ2-6, with D possibly TRBD2 on 5 matching bases. Germline values: CDR1 MNHEY, CDR2 SVGAGI. This CDR3 is 15 amino acids long. With 6 bases removed from V and 0 bases from J, the gap between germline ends came to 9 bases. Here the CDR3 DNA reads TGTGCCAGCAGCCGGGGAACCTCTGGGGCCAACGTCCTGACTTTC. Amino acid sequence: CASSRGTSGANVLTF.

The chain recombines TRBV5-4 with TRBJ2-6; TRBD2 is a possible D gene (6 bases). V gave up 0 bases and J gave up 0 bases, with 16 bases separating them. Germline V gene lookup returns CDR1 SGHNT and CDR2 YYREEE (reference sequence). This CDR3 region has 19 residues. CDR3 sequence reads: CASSLGVGGSNSGANVLTF. The CDR3 bases are TGTGCCAGCAGCTTGGGCGTTGGGGGGTCCAACTCTGGGGCCAACGTCCTGACTTTC.

The chain joins TRBV15 to TRBJ1-3, with D possibly matching TRBD1 (5 bases). The V gene's germline CDR1 is LNHNV and CDR2 YYDKDF (reference sequence). This CDR3 has 13 amino acids. V was pared by 5 bases and J by 8 bases, with 13 bases between. The CDR3 sequence: CATSLQGMDTIYF. For the CDR3, the DNA is TGTGCCACCAGCCTTCAGGGTATGGACACCATATATTTT.